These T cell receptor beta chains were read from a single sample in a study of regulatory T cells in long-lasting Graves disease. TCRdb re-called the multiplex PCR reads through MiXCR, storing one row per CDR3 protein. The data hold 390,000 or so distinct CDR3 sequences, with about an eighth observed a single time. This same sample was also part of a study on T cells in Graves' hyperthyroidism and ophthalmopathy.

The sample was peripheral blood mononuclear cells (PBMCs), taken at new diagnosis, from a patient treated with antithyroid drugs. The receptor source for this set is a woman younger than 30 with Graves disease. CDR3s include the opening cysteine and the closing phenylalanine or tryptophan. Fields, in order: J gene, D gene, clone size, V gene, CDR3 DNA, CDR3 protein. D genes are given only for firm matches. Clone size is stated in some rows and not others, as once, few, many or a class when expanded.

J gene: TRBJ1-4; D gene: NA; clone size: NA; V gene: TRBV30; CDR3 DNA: TGTGCCTGGAGTGTAGTACAGGCAGGGAGTAATGAAAAACTGTTTTTT; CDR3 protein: CAWSVVQAGSNEKLFF
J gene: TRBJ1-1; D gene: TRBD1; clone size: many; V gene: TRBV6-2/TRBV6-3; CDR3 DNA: TGTGCCAGCAGTTACTACGGGACAGGGGCCGGCGGAAACACTGAAGCTTTCTTT; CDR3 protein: CASSYYGTGAGGNTEAFF
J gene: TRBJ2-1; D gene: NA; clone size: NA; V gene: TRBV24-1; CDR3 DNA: TGTGCCACCAGTGCCTCTGCTGGGCAGGGGCTTAACGAGCAGTTCTTC; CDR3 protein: CATSASAGQGLNEQFF
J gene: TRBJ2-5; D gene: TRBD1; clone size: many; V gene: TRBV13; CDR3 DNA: TGTGCCAGCAGCTCCACCGAGGGGGCTGAGACCCAGTACTTC; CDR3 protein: CASSSTEGAETQYF
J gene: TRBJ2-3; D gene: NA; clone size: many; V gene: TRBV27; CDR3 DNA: TGTGCCAGCAGTGCCCACCGAGATACGCAGTATTTT; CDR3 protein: CASSAHRDTQYF
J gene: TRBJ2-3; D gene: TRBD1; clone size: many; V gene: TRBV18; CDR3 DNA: TGTGCCAGCTCACCTCGGGACAGGGGATCAGATACGCAGTATTTT; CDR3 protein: CASSPRDRGSDTQYF
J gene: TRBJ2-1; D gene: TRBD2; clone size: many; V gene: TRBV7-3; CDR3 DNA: TGTGCCAGCAGCTTATTCAGTGGGGCTAGCGGAAATGAGCAGTTCTTC; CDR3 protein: CASSLFSGASGNEQFF
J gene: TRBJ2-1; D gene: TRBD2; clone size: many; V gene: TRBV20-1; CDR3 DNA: TGCAGTGCTAAGATCCCCGGGACTAGCGACAATGAGCAGTTCTTC; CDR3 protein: CSAKIPGTSDNEQFF
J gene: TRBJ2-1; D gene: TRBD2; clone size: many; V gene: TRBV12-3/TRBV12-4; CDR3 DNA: TGTGCCAGCAGCCTACTAGCGGATATTTACAATGAGCAGTTCTTC; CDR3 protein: CASSLLADIYNEQFF
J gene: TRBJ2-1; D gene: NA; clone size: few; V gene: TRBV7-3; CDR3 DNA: TGTGCCAGCAGCTTTTCCCGGGCCACATGGAACAATGAGCAGTTCTTC; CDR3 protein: CASSFSRATWNNEQFF
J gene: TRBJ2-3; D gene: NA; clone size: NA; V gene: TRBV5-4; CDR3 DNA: TGTGCCAGCAGCATCGAGGTTCCAGATACGCAGTATTTT; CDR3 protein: CASSIEVPDTQYF
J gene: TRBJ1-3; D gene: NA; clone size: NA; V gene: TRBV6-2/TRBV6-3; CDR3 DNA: TGTGCCAGCAGTTACCTAAGGGCGCTACACCATATCTCTGGAAACACCATATATTTT; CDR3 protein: CASSYLRALHHISGNTIYF
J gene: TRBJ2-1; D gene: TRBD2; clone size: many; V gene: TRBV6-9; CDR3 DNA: TGTGCCAGCAGTTACTGGACTAGCGCGATAAAGGAAGAGCAGTTCTTC; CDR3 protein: CASSYWTSAIKEEQFF
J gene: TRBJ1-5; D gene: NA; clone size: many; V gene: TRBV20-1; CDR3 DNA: TGCAGTGCCCTCCCGGCCGCACGGGCTCAGCCCCAGCATTTT; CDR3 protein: CSALPAARAQPQHF
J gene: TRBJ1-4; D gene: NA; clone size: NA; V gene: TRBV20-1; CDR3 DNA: TGCAGTGCCGAAAAACGGGAAAAACTGTCTTTT; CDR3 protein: CSAEKREKLSF
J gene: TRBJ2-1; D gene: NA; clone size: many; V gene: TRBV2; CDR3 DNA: TGTGCCAGCAGTGAGCAGGAGGGCGTCTCTGGGCAGTTCTTC; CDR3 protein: CASSEQEGVSGQFF